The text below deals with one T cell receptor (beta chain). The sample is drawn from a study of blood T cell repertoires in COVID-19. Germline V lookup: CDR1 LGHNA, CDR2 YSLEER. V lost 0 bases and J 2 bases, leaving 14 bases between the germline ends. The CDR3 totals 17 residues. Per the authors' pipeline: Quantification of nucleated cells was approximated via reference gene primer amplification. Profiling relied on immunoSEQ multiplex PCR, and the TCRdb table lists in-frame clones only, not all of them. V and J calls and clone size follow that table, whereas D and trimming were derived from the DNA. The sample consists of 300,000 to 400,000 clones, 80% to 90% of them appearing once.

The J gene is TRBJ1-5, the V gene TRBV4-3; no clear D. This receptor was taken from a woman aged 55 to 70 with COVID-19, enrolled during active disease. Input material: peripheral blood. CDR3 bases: TGCGCCAGCAGCCAAGATCCAGAGGCTTACGGCAATCAGCCCCAGCATTTT. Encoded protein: CASSQDPEAYGNQPQHF.